This TCR beta chain was sequenced for a study of cytomegalovirus exposure and HLA in healthy donors. At the level of the study: Findings of an earlier analysis included roughly 120 million unique TCR beta sequences from 190 million or so T cells.

Primers for the PCR totalled 60 Vbeta and 13 Jbeta. Sequencing used immunoSEQ multiplex PCR; TCRdb keeps in-frame clones, though not all of them. Recorded for this sample: 150,000 to 250,000 clones. Germline values: CDR1 ENHRY, CDR2 SYGVKD. The CDR3 has 16 amino acids. V lost 0 bases, J lost 4 bases, and 8 bases stayed unmatched. This receptor was taken from a boy between 10 and 17 years old in good health and CMV-seronegative. The sequenced material came from PBMCs. The chain uses TRBV10-3 and TRBJ1-2, with 7 bases lining up with TRBD1. CDR3 sequence (DNA): TGTGCCATCAGTGAGTCGATGGCAGGGGGAGTCTATGGCTACACCTTC. It yields the protein CAISESMAGGVYGYTF.